The 31 T cell receptor beta chains given below trace back to one sample, sequenced in a study of blood T cell repertoires in COVID-19. The protocol was immunoSEQ multiplex PCR, while the TCRdb copy is restricted to in-frame clones and leaves out a portion. The sample contains 50,000 to 65,000 clones, roughly 90% of which appear only once. Sequencing input: peripheral blood. All receptors derive from a man between 70 and 80 years old with acute or convalescent COVID-19.

This chain joins TRBV27 and TRBJ2-2; D is uncertain. This CDR3 comprises 15 residues. V shed 0 bases and J shed 4 bases, with 9 bases lying between them. The V gene's germline CDR1 is MNHEY and CDR2 SMNVEV (reference sequence). The CDR3 DNA reads as TGTGCCAGCAGTTTATCGAGGCAGCTCACCGGGGAGCTGTTTTTT. Amino acids: CASSLSRQLTGELFF.

V gene TRBV6-2 or TRBV6-3 combines with J gene TRBJ2-2, with D uncertain. This CDR3 has 16 residues. V lost 0 bases and J 8 bases, leaving 16 bases between the germline ends. CDR1 is MNHEY and CDR2 is SVGEGT in the germline V gene. This chain's CDR3 is CASSYSMRRFTGELFF. The DNA for the CDR3 is TGTGCCAGCAGTTACTCGATGCGGAGATTCACGGGGGAGCTGTTTTTT.

This rearrangement joins TRBV6-2 or TRBV6-3 to TRBJ1-4; no definite D call. Trimming stripped 0 bases from V and 3 bases from J, with 14 bases between. Germline CDR1 and CDR2: MNHEY and SVGEGT. This CDR3 contains 17 residues. Here the CDR3 reads CASSYSPKADSNEKLFF. CDR3 in DNA: TGTGCCAGCAGTTACTCTCCAAAGGCGGATTCTAATGAAAAACTGTTTTTT.

The gene calls are TRBV7-2 and TRBJ1-6; no firm D call. Germline V gives CDR1 SGHTA, CDR2 FQGNSA. The CDR3 is made up of 14 amino acids. Trimming took off 1 base at V and 7 bases at J, with 8 bases between the two ends. The CDR3 DNA is TGTGCCAGCAGCTTAGACTATAGGAATTCACCCCTCCACTTT. This translates into CASSLDYRNSPLHF.

A single count supports this clone. The V gene is TRBV27, the J gene TRBJ2-7; tentative D call: TRBD1 (6 bases). Germline V gives CDR1 MNHEY, CDR2 SMNVEV (reference sequence). The CDR3 is made up of 14 amino acids. Trimming pared 5 bases from V and 6 bases from J, leaving 17 bases between. The CDR3 here is CASSPRWDKAEQYF. The CDR3 DNA reads TGTGCCAGCAGTCCCCGATGGGACAAAGCCGAGCAGTACTTC.

V and J are TRBV6-5 and TRBJ1-1; weak D call: TRBD1 (5 bases). Germline V gives CDR1 MNHEY, CDR2 SVGAGI. The CDR3 spans 14 residues. V lost 6 bases and J 5 bases, leaving 16 bases between the germline ends. The CDR3 loop reads CASSRPQGLTEAFF. CDR3 nucleotide sequence: TGTGCCAGCAGCCGTCCCCAGGGATTAACTGAAGCTTTCTTT.

This chain links TRBV5-4 with TRBJ2-1, with 7 bases lining up with TRBD1. Unmatched junction bases numbered 4, after V lost 5 bases and J lost 8 bases. The CDR3 has 12 amino acids. Per germline, CDR1 SGHNT and CDR2 YYREEE (reference sequence). Here the CDR3 DNA reads TGTGCCAGCAGGACAGGGTTGGATGAGCAGTTCTTC. It is translated as CASRTGLDEQFF.

The chain uses TRBV25-1 and TRBJ2-5; D perhaps matches TRBD1 (5 bases). The CDR3 runs to 15 residues. The V end was cut by 4 bases, the J end by 2 bases, with 14 bases between. The germline V gene has CDR1 MGHDK and CDR2 SYGVNS. Here the CDR3 DNA reads TGTGCCAGCAGTGCGCGTAAGGGGCCTCAAGAGACCCAGTACTTC. Protein sequence: CASSARKGPQETQYF. The whole variable domain, filled in from reference TRBV25-1 and TRBJ2-5, reads EADIYQTPRYLVIGTGKKITLECSQTMGHDKMYWYQQDPGMELHLIHYSYGVNSTEKGDLSSESTVSRIRTEHFPLTLESARPSHTSQYLCASSARKGPQETQYFGPGTRLLVL.

The table lists this clone with a few counts. The rearrangement links TRBV3-1 (or the pseudogene TRBV3-2) to TRBJ2-1, with D possibly being TRBD2 (6 bases). This CDR3 has 14 amino acids. Germline V gene lookup returns CDR1 LGHDT and CDR2 YNNKEL (reference sequence). Trimming stripped 7 bases from V and 9 bases from J, with 19 bases between. The CDR3, as DNA: TGTGCCAGCACCTCAGCTCGCGGTAGCGGTGAGCAGTTCTTC. Protein sequence: CASTSARGSGEQFF.

The chain carries TRBV11-2 and TRBJ1-4, with D possibly being TRBD1 (5 bases). The CDR3 contains 15 residues. CDR1 is SGHAT and CDR2 is FQNNGV in the germline V gene. Trimming shortened V by 1 base and J by 7 bases, and 13 bases separated the two germline ends. CDR3 protein: CASSLVQGAGEKLFF. In nucleotides, the CDR3 is TGTGCCAGCAGCTTAGTTCAAGGGGCAGGTGAAAAACTGTTTTTT.

This clone was recorded only once. The chain is built from TRBV5-8 and TRBJ2-5; TRBD1 matches at 8 bases. This CDR3 region has 16 residues. Germline lookup yields CDR1 SGHTS and CDR2 YDEGEE. V was pared by 0 bases and J by 1 base, with 5 bases of the junction left unmatched. In nucleotides, the CDR3 is TGTGCCAGCAGCTTGGGCAGGGGGCCCGCCCAAGAGACCCAGTACTTC. It specifies CASSLGRGPAQETQYF.

This chain connects TRBV16 to TRBJ1-3; 11 bases match TRBD1. This CDR3 spans 17 amino acids. V dropped 1 base and J dropped 0; count of bases not matched to a gene: 2. Germline CDR1 is KGHSY and CDR2 is FQNENV. The CDR3 coding sequence is TGTGCCAGCAGCCAATACGGGACAGGGGGCTCTGGAAACACCATATATTTT. Translating gives CASSQYGTGGSGNTIYF.

CDR3 amino acids: CASSETRDRGRGDGYTF. The CDR3 DNA follows: TGTGCCAGCAGTGAGACCCGGGACAGGGGGCGCGGTGATGGCTACACCTTC. The genes are TRBV2 and TRBJ1-2; 12 nucleotides agree with TRBD1. Germline-derived CDR1 and CDR2 are SNHLY and FYNNEI. The V and J ends lost 3 bases and 6 bases, in that order; junction bases with no gene match: 11. The CDR3 contains 17 residues.

The V gene is TRBV6-5, the J gene TRBJ1-2; 9 bases map to TRBD1. Germline CDR1 and CDR2: MNHEY and SVGAGI. This CDR3 has 15 amino acids. V dropped 6 bases and J dropped 4; count of bases not matched to a gene: 9. CDR3 residues: CASSLPGTGFYGYTF. CDR3 DNA sequence: TGTGCCAGCAGCCTCCCCGGGACAGGGTTCTATGGCTACACCTTC.

The chain has TRBV6-5 and TRBJ1-2, with 7 positions matching TRBD1. The ends lost 2 bases at V and 4 bases at J; junction bases unmatched: 7. This CDR3 is 15 amino acids long. From germline, CDR1 is MNHEY and CDR2 SVGAGI. Here the CDR3 reads CASSYRQGTIYGYTF. Here the CDR3 DNA reads TGTGCCAGCAGTTACAGACAGGGTACCATCTATGGCTACACCTTC.

This sequence joins TRBV18 and TRBJ2-2; TRBD2 matches 7 bases. V gave up 0 bases and J gave up 3 bases; unmatched junction bases: 7. Germline lookup yields CDR1 KGHSH and CDR2 LQKENI. The CDR3 has 17 amino acids. DNA for the CDR3: TGTGCCAGCTCACCACCCCCTAGCGGCGGATACACCGGGGAGCTGTTTTTT. Translating it yields CASSPPPSGGYTGELFF.

V gene TRBV28 combines with J gene TRBJ1-2; the D gene is possibly TRBD1 (6 bases). V shed 7 bases and J shed 8 bases, with 17 bases lying between them. This CDR3 is 13 amino acids long. The germline CDR1 and CDR2 sequences are MDHEN and SYDVKM. As DNA, the CDR3 is TGTGCCAGCACCGGGACACGCTTAGGAGGCTACACCTTC. The encoded protein is CASTGTRLGGYTF.

This clone was observed a single time. This chain uses TRBV27 with TRBJ2-7, with D tentatively TRBD2 (6 bases). This CDR3 region has 16 residues. Trimming removed 1 base from V and 0 bases from J, with 13 bases in between. Per germline, CDR1 MNHEY and CDR2 SMNVEV (reference sequence). CDR3 in DNA: TGTGCCAGCAGTTTATTAGCATACGGGAGCTCCTACGAGCAGTACTTC. Translated, it gives CASSLLAYGSSYEQYF.

This sequence joins TRBV7-2 and TRBJ1-1; a weak D match, TRBD1 (5 bases). This CDR3 comprises 13 residues. The ends were cut back, 1 base at V and 6 bases at J, with 9 bases in the middle. The germline CDR1 and CDR2 sequences are SGHTA and FQGNSA. The CDR3 DNA sequence: TGTGCCAGCAGCTTAGTGGGGCCCCCTGAAGCTTTCTTT. Its protein product is CASSLVGPPEAFF.

The V and J genes are TRBV11-1 and TRBJ1-2; 9 bases match TRBD1. V was pared by 5 bases and J by 6 bases, with 4 bases of the junction left unmatched. Germline assignment: CDR1 SGHAT and CDR2 FQDESV (reference sequence). The CDR3 extends over 13 amino acids. CDR3 nucleotide sequence: TGTGCCAGCAGCCTCCACAGGGGGCATGGCTACACCTTC. This codes for CASSLHRGHGYTF. Complete variable domain (other parts from reference TRBV11-1 and TRBJ1-2): EAEVAQSPRYKITEKSQAVAFWCDPISGHATLYWYRQILGQGPELLVQFQDESVVDDSQLPKDRFSAERLKGVDSTLKIQPAELGDSAMYLCASSLHRGHGYTFGSGTRLTVV.

By share of the sample, this clone is medium-sized. The V call is TRBV13, the J call TRBJ2-7, with 13 bases aligning to TRBD2. V trimming: 5 bases; J trimming: 4 bases; junction bases outside the gene matches: 11. CDR3 size: 17 residues. CDR1 is PRHDT, CDR2 FYEKMQ, per germline (reference sequence). The CDR3 spells CASSTTLGLAGNYEQYF. DNA for the CDR3: TGTGCCAGCAGCACGACGTTGGGACTAGCGGGGAATTACGAGCAGTACTTC. The variable domain in full, completed from reference TRBV13 and TRBJ2-7, reads AAGVIQSPRHLIKEKRETATLKCYPIPRHDTVYWYQQGPGQDPQFLISFYEKMQSDKGSIPDRFSAQQFSDYHSELNMSSLELGDSALYFCASSTTLGLAGNYEQYFGPGTRLTVT.

The V call is TRBV5-5, the J call TRBJ1-4; unclear D gene. Germline CDR1 is SGHKS and CDR2 is YYEKEE (reference sequence). This CDR3 region has 14 residues. Trimming took 3 bases from V and 4 from J, leaving 10 bases between them. This CDR3 reads CASSYTEYNEKLFF. The DNA for the CDR3 is TGTGCCAGCAGCTACACAGAGTATAATGAAAAACTGTTTTTT.

The chain is built from TRBV7-2 and TRBJ2-3, with 9 bases lining up with TRBD2. CDR1 is SGHTA and CDR2 is FQGNSA in the germline V gene. The CDR3 is made up of 15 amino acids. Losses at the gene ends were 4 bases for V and 6 bases for J; bases not matched to a gene: 8. CDR3 in DNA: TGTGCCAGCAGCTATCTAGCGGGGAGCTTTGATACGCAGTATTTT. It translates to CASSYLAGSFDTQYF. Supplemented by reference TRBV7-2 and TRBJ2-3, the full variable domain reads GAGVSQSPSNKVTEKGKDVELRCDPISGHTALYWYRQSLGQGLEFLIYFQGNSAPDKSGLPSDRFSAERTGGSVSTLTIQRTQQEDSAVYLCASSYLAGSFDTQYFGPGTRLTVL.

V usage is TRBV20-1 and J usage is TRBJ2-1; TRBD2 is a possible D gene (5 bases). V was clipped by 5 bases and J by 3 bases, with 5 bases between them. This CDR3 contains 11 residues. The germline gives CDR1 DFQATT, CDR2 SNEGSKA (reference sequence). CDR3 DNA: TGCAGTGCTCGGGGCTACAATGAGCAGTTCTTC. Encoded protein: CSARGYNEQFF.

The chain joins TRBV2 to TRBJ2-7; D is unclear. Between the trimmed V and J ends, which lost 4 bases and 1 base, there was a span of 14 bases. The germline V gene has CDR1 SNHLY and CDR2 FYNNEI. CDR3 length: 15 residues. CDR3 region: CASSGRILTSYEQYF. CDR3 nucleotides: TGTGCCAGCAGTGGAAGGATACTAACTTCCTACGAGCAGTACTTC.

The chain couples TRBV24-1 to TRBJ1-2; D gene uncertain. The ends were cut back, 1 base at V and 4 bases at J, with 9 bases in the middle. The CDR3 spans 14 residues. Per the germline V gene, CDR1 is KGHDR and CDR2 is SFDVKD. The CDR3 nucleotides read TGTGCCACCAGTGATTTTTCAGGAATCTATGGCTACACCTTC. This encodes CATSDFSGIYGYTF.

This clone occurred once. V usage is TRBV7-2 and J usage is TRBJ2-1, with 9 bases matching TRBD1. This CDR3 contains 15 residues. The J segment lost 2 bases and the V segment lost 9 bases, leaving 8 bases of the junction unmatched. The germline V gene has CDR1 SGHTA and CDR2 FQGNSA. CDR3 protein: CASTTGGPTYNEQFF. CDR3 nucleotides: TGTGCCAGTACCACAGGGGGCCCCACCTACAATGAGCAGTTCTTC.

The chain recombines TRBV2 with TRBJ2-3, with 8 bases aligning to TRBD2. The CDR3 runs to 14 residues. Germline V gene data show CDR1 as SNHLY and CDR2 as FYNNEI. Losses at the gene ends were 11 bases for V and 5 bases for J; bases not matched to a gene: 12. The CDR3 spells CAGAPGGALDTQYF. CDR3 coding DNA: TGTGCCGGAGCCCCGGGAGGGGCTCTAGATACGCAGTATTTT.

This chain uses TRBV19 with TRBJ2-7, with D perhaps TRBD1 (5 bases). CDR1 and CDR2 (germline): LNHDA, SQIVND (reference sequence). This CDR3 comprises 14 residues. The V end lost 3 bases, the J end lost 5 bases, and 14 bases lay between the germline ends. This CDR3 is CASSIGQGRDEQYF. The CDR3 DNA reads as TGTGCCAGTAGTATTGGGCAGGGTAGAGACGAGCAGTACTTC.

The genes are TRBV19 and TRBJ2-7; TRBD1 is a possible D gene (5 bases). The CDR3 extends over 12 amino acids. V shed 3 bases and J shed 7 bases, with 10 bases lying between them. Germline CDR1 LNHDA, CDR2 SQIVND (reference sequence). In DNA form, the CDR3 reads TGTGCCAGTAGTATCTCAGGGTTGGAGCAGTACTTC. Residues: CASSISGLEQYF.

The CDR3, as DNA: TGCGCCAGCAGCTCGATGACAGGGGCGGTGAACACTGAAGCTTTCTTT. It encodes CASSSMTGAVNTEAFF. This sequence joins TRBV5-1 and TRBJ1-1; 8 bases match TRBD1. Trimming at V came to 3 bases and at J to 0 bases, leaving 7 bases not matched to a gene. The germline V gene has CDR1 SGHRS and CDR2 YFSETQ. The CDR3 is made up of 16 amino acids. Full variable domain (missing parts from reference TRBV5-1 and TRBJ1-1): KAGVTQTPRYLIKTRGQQVTLSCSPISGHRSVSWYQQTPGQGLQFLFEYFSETQRNKGNFPGRFSGRQFSNSRSEMNVSTLELGDSALYLCASSSMTGAVNTEAFFGQGTRLTVV.